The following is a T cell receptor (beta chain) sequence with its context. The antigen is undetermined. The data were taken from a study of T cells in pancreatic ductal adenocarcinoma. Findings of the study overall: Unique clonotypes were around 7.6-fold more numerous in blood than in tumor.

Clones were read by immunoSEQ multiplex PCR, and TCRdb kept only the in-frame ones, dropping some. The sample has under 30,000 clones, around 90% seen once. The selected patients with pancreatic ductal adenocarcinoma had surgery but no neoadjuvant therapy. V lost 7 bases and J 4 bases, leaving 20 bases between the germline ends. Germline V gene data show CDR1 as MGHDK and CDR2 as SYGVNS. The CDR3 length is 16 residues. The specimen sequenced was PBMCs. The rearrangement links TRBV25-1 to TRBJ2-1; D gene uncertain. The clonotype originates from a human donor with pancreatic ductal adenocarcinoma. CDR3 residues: CASTSLGPRIYNEQFF. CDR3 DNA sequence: TGTGCCAGCACCTCCCTCGGGCCTCGAATATACAATGAGCAGTTCTTC.